This is a list of T cell receptor beta chains from one sample in a study of blood T cells in healthy people across ages. TCRdb itself ran the 5' RACE reads through MiXCR, one entry per CDR3 protein. The table shows some 1.6 million distinct CDR3 sequences, with about 31% occurring only once. The sequenced sample was blood. The receptor set was obtained from a woman in her twenties or thirties in good health. Each CDR3 is given with its conserved first and last residue. The order of the fields is clone size, J gene, D gene, V gene, CDR3 DNA, CDR3 protein. D genes are given only for firm matches. Part of the rows lack a size; the others show once, few, many or a class for expanded clones.

size: .; J: TRBJ2-7; D: .; V: TRBV20-1; DNA: TGCAGTGCTAGCAAATCCCAGTACTTC; CDR3: CSASKSQYF
size: .; J: TRBJ2-3; D: TRBD2; V: TRBV12-3/TRBV12-4; DNA: TGTGCCAGCAGTCGCCCCTGGGGCAGCGGGGGAGCAGATACGCAGTATTTT; CDR3: CASSRPWGSGGADTQYF
size: many; J: TRBJ2-7; D: TRBD1; V: TRBV2; DNA: TGTGCCAGCAACGACAGGGGCTACGAGCAGTACTTC; CDR3: CASNDRGYEQYF
size: few; J: TRBJ1-5; D: .; V: TRBV4-1; DNA: TGCGCCAGCAGCCAAGGGGGGGGTAGGCGCCTCAATCAGCCCCAGCATTTT; CDR3: CASSQGGGRRLNQPQHF
size: .; J: TRBJ2-5; D: .; V: TRBV30; DNA: TGTGCCTGGAGTGTTGATCGGGGCAACCCGTACTTC; CDR3: CAWSVDRGNPYF
size: .; J: TRBJ1-3; D: .; V: TRBV20-1; DNA: TGCAGTGCTGGAGATCGGTCCCTATCTGGAAACACCATATATTTT; CDR3: CSAGDRSLSGNTIYF
size: .; J: TRBJ2-3; D: .; V: TRBV29-1; DNA: TGCAGCGTTGGAAGGATTAGCACAGATACGCAGTATTTT; CDR3: CSVGRISTDTQYF
size: .; J: TRBJ1-2; D: TRBD1; V: TRBV4-1; DNA: TGCGCCAGCAGCCAAGCCGGGCAGGGGGCCAGCTACACCTTC; CDR3: CASSQAGQGASYTF
size: .; J: TRBJ1-2; D: .; V: TRBV4-1; DNA: TGCGCCAGCAGCCAGCCCGGCTCAGGGGTGGGTGGCTACACCTTC; CDR3: CASSQPGSGVGGYTF
size: few; J: TRBJ2-1; D: .; V: TRBV9; DNA: TGTGCCAGCAGCGTATCCAGCGAACGGTGGAATGAGCAGTTCTTC; CDR3: CASSVSSERWNEQFF
size: .; J: TRBJ1-2; D: .; V: TRBV6-5; DNA: TGTGCCAGCTACGGGGGGGAAGGCTACACCTTC; CDR3: CASYGGEGYTF
size: .; J: TRBJ1-6; D: .; V: TRBV5-1; DNA: TGCGCCAGCAGCCCGACAGTCATAGATTCACCCCTCCACTTT; CDR3: CASSPTVIDSPLHF
size: few; J: TRBJ2-7; D: TRBD1; V: TRBV10-3; DNA: TGTGCCATCAGTGAGACAGGGGACGAGCAGTACTTC; CDR3: CAISETGDEQYF
size: .; J: TRBJ2-6; D: .; V: TRBV6-1; DNA: TGTGCCAGCAGTCCCCAGGGGACGGGTGGGGCCAACGTCCTGACTTTC; CDR3: CASSPQGTGGANVLTF
size: .; J: TRBJ2-2; D: .; V: TRBV9; DNA: TGTGCCAGCAGCGTAGGGCGGGACAGGAACACCGGGGAGCTGTTTTTT; CDR3: CASSVGRDRNTGELFF
size: .; J: TRBJ1-1; D: .; V: TRBV2; DNA: TGTGCCGGCACCGAATGGTTGAACACTGAAGCTTTCTTT; CDR3: CAGTEWLNTEAFF
size: .; J: TRBJ2-3; D: TRBD2; V: TRBV15; DNA: TGTGCCACCAGCCGCGGACTAGCTTTCACAGATACGCAGTATTTT; CDR3: CATSRGLAFTDTQYF
size: .; J: TRBJ2-1; D: TRBD2; V: TRBV5-5; DNA: TGTGCCAGCAGCTTGGTCGAACTAGCGCCGAGGGAGCAGTTCTTC; CDR3: CASSLVELAPREQFF
size: few; J: TRBJ1-2; D: .; V: TRBV4-1; DNA: TGCGCCAGCAGCCAAGAGGGGCGGCCCTGTGGCTACACCTTC; CDR3: CASSQEGRPCGYTF
size: .; J: TRBJ2-1; D: TRBD2; V: TRBV5-5; DNA: TGTGCCAGCAGCTTGGCTCCTAGCGGGAGATCTGGGGATGAGCAGTTCTTC; CDR3: CASSLAPSGRSGDEQFF